Listed below are T cell receptor beta chains from one sample, sequenced in a study of identical twins. One entry per CDR3 protein, called by TCRdb with MiXCR from the 5' RACE reads. The sample has about 250,000 distinct CDR3 sequences; approximately 7.3% are singletons. The sample was also linked to a second study, of yellow fever vaccine responses in identical twins.

The source material was CD8+ T cells sorted from blood. These receptors came from a woman aged 18-29 years in good health. The CDR3 runs from the conserved cysteine through the conserved F or W. Fields, in order: CDR3 length, D gene, J gene, clone size, V gene, CDR3 protein, CDR3 DNA. D genes are given only for firm matches. Clone size is shown for a subset of rows, as once, few, many or a class of expanded clone.

18,NA,TRBJ2-1,NA,TRBV23-1,CASSQPRVVGQSFWEQFF,TGCGCCAGCAGTCAACCGAGAGTTGTGGGGCAAAGTTTTTGGGAGCAGTTCTTC
14,NA,TRBJ2-7,many,TRBV7-9,CASSLELDTYEQYF,TGTGCCAGCAGCTTAGAACTAGATACCTACGAGCAGTACTTC
14,NA,TRBJ1-1,NA,TRBV7-9,CASSGEAENTEAFF,TGTGCCAGCAGCGGGGAGGCAGAAAACACTGAAGCTTTCTTT
14,NA,TRBJ1-6,NA,TRBV20-1,CSARPQGDNSPLHF,TGCAGTGCTAGACCGCAGGGCGATAATTCACCCCTCCACTTT
14,TRBD2,TRBJ2-1,few,TRBV7-2,CASSLLAGNNEQFF,TGTGCCAGCAGCTTACTAGCGGGAAACAATGAGCAGTTCTTC
15,NA,TRBJ2-1,NA,TRBV3-1,CASSQAQDYYNEQFF,TGTGCCAGCAGCCAGGCCCAGGACTACTACAATGAGCAGTTCTTC
14,NA,TRBJ2-7,few,TRBV6-1,CASGPAGAGYEQYF,TGTGCCAGCGGTCCGGCGGGGGCTGGGTACGAGCAGTACTTC
15,TRBD1,TRBJ2-7,few,TRBV6-2/TRBV6-3,CASSYGDRETYEQYF,TGTGCCAGCAGTTACGGGGACAGGGAGACCTACGAGCAGTACTTC
12,NA,TRBJ2-3,many,TRBV7-9,CASSLGDVTQYF,TGTGCCAGCAGCTTAGGGGATGTTACGCAGTATTTT
17,TRBD2,TRBJ2-6,NA,TRBV28,CASSPRQGGAGANVLTF,TGTGCCAGCAGTCCCCGCCAGGGAGGGGCTGGGGCCAACGTCCTGACTTTC
18,NA,TRBJ2-7,NA,TRBV4-1,CASSQEGGLGGADYEQYF,TGCGCCAGCAGCCAAGAAGGGGGCTTGGGGGGCGCTGACTACGAGCAGTACTTC
15,NA,TRBJ2-7,many,TRBV20-1,CSARAQTTTSYEQYF,TGCAGTGCTAGAGCACAGACAACCACCTCCTACGAGCAGTACTTC
17,NA,TRBJ1-4,NA,TRBV23-1,CASSPRLNRPTNEKLFF,TGCGCCAGCAGTCCCCGGCTGAATCGGCCAACTAATGAAAAACTGTTTTTT
15,TRBD2,TRBJ2-5,NA,TRBV29-1,CSVEDSGRFRETQYF,TGCAGCGTTGAAGATAGCGGGAGGTTTAGGGAGACCCAGTACTTC
16,NA,TRBJ2-5,few,TRBV20-1,CSARGDVGPVQETQYF,TGCAGTGCTAGAGGGGATGTGGGCCCAGTACAAGAGACCCAGTACTTC
15,NA,TRBJ1-1,many,TRBV12-3/TRBV12-4,CASSSLLDLNTEAFF,TGTGCCAGCAGTTCGCTTTTGGACCTGAACACTGAAGCTTTCTTT
19,NA,TRBJ2-5,NA,TRBV15,CATSRELGAPGRGQETQYF,TGTGCCACCAGCAGAGAACTGGGGGCGCCGGGTCGAGGGCAAGAGACCCAGTACTTC
14,NA,TRBJ2-3,many,TRBV3-1,CASSQGGFTDTQYF,TGTGCCAGCAGCCAAGGGGGGTTCACAGATACGCAGTATTTT